Each of the 28 T cell receptor beta chains below was sequenced from the same sample in a study of T cells in Graves' hyperthyroidism and ophthalmopathy. TCR beta CDR3 region amplification was performed from RNA transcripts. TCR CDR3 regions were first amplified by RT-PCR with HTBI primers. One entry per CDR3 protein, called by TCRdb with MiXCR from the multiplex PCR reads. The data contain some 460,000 distinct CDR3 sequences, roughly 14% of them singletons. Specimen: blood. Receptor source: a woman aged 18-35 years with Graves' hyperthyroidism.

There are many counts of this clonotype. The V gene is TRBV12-5, the J gene TRBJ2-1; D is uncertain. The germline V gene encodes CDR1 LGHNT and CDR2 FRNRAP. The germline V and J ends were trimmed by 1 base and 4 bases, with 8 bases remaining between them. The CDR3 is 14 amino acids. The CDR3 sequence: CASGLENPYNEQFF. CDR3 coding DNA: TGTGCTAGTGGTTTGGAGAACCCTTACAATGAGCAGTTCTTC.

The chain carries TRBV5-5 and TRBJ1-5; tentatively, D is TRBD1 (5 bases). Trimming removed 4 bases from V and 0 bases from J, with 14 bases in between. The CDR3 covers 16 residues. Germline CDR1 reads SGHKS; CDR2 reads YYEKEE (reference sequence). For the CDR3, the DNA is TGTGCCAGCAGCAAGGGACCGGCGGCTAGCAATCAGCCCCAGCATTTT. This encodes CASSKGPAASNQPQHF.

This clonotype was counted between two and nine times. The chain employs TRBV6-2 or TRBV6-3 and TRBJ2-1; TRBD2 aligns across 9 bases. This CDR3 has 20 residues. Germline V gene sequence: CDR1 MNHEY, CDR2 SVGEGT. The V segment lost 4 bases and the J segment 1 base; nucleotides outside the gene matches: 17. The CDR3 is CASSWELVAGDGVSYNEQFF. CDR3 nucleotide sequence: TGTGCCAGCAGTTGGGAACTAGTAGCGGGGGACGGCGTTTCCTACAATGAGCAGTTCTTC.

The chain couples TRBV6-1 to TRBJ1-2, with 7 bases that match TRBD1. Looked up from germline, CDR1 is MNHNS and CDR2 is SASEGT. There are 14 residues in the CDR3. The junction had 9 bases not matched to a gene; V was cut back by 5 bases and J by 6 bases. The CDR3 sequence: CASSLSTGWNGYTF. In DNA, the CDR3 is TGTGCCAGCAGTTTATCGACAGGGTGGAATGGCTACACCTTC.

This clonotype was detected only a few times. J is TRBJ1-2 and V is TRBV20-1; D gene ambiguous. Germline loops: CDR1 DFQATT, CDR2 SNEGSKA (reference sequence). V lost 3 bases and J 4 bases, leaving 6 bases between the germline ends. This CDR3 contains 11 residues. The CDR3 spells CSASPPYGYTF. CDR3 in DNA: TGCAGTGCTAGCCCCCCCTATGGCTACACCTTC.

This clonotype was seen repeatedly, ten times or more. This chain uses TRBV6-1 with TRBJ2-3; 10 bases are a match to TRBD1. Germline lookup yields CDR1 MNHNS and CDR2 SASEGT. The CDR3 spans 15 residues. Trimming at V came to 5 bases and at J to 2 bases, leaving 4 bases not matched to a gene. CDR3 in amino acids: CASSPGQGFTDTQYF. CDR3 in DNA: TGTGCCAGCAGTCCGGGACAGGGGTTCACAGATACGCAGTATTTT.

This clonotype was counted many times. V usage is TRBV18 and J usage is TRBJ2-1, with D perhaps TRBD1 or TRBD2 (5 bases each). The CDR3 length is 12 residues. V lost 4 bases and J lost 5, with 6 bases in between. Germline assignment: CDR1 KGHSH and CDR2 LQKENI. CDR3 in amino acids: CASSRDDNEQFF. The DNA for the CDR3 is TGTGCCAGCTCACGGGACGACAATGAGCAGTTCTTC.

V usage is TRBV29-1 and J usage is TRBJ1-1; a possible D gene is TRBD1 (6 bases). The CDR3 covers 14 residues. Germline-derived CDR1 and CDR2 are SQVTM and ANQGSEA. The V end lost 6 bases, the J end lost 3 bases, and 17 bases lay between the germline ends. CDR3 DNA sequence: TGCAGCGTCGGGGGGCGGCAGGGACACACTGAAGCTTTCTTT. This sequence encodes CSVGGRQGHTEAFF.

This clonotype was seen more than once but under ten times. This rearrangement joins TRBV7-3 to TRBJ2-6, with D hard to call. The CDR3 spans 14 residues. Germline-derived CDR1 and CDR2 are SGHTA and FQGTGA. V dropped 5 bases and J dropped 2 bases, with 7 bases sitting between them. The CDR3 region is CASSPRTGANVLTF. CDR3 DNA: TGTGCCAGCAGCCCCCGTACTGGGGCCAACGTCCTGACTTTC. Looking up the rest from reference TRBV7-3 and TRBJ2-6 gives the full variable domain: GAGVSQTPSNKVTEKGKYVELRCDPISGHTALYWYRQSLGQGPEFLIYFQGTGAADDSGLPNDRFFAVRPEGSVSTLKIQRTERGDSAVYLCASSPRTGANVLTFGAGSRLTVL.

This clonotype was counted ten times or more. The chain employs TRBV2 and TRBJ2-7; tentative D call: TRBD1 (6 bases). This CDR3 comprises 15 residues. CDR1 is SNHLY and CDR2 is FYNNEI in the germline V gene. The V end lost 4 bases, the J end lost 2 bases, and 15 bases lay between the germline ends. The CDR3 protein is CASSGRQGNTYEQYF. CDR3 DNA: TGTGCCAGCAGTGGGCGGCAGGGGAATACCTACGAGCAGTACTTC.

This clonotype was counted many times. The rearrangement uses TRBV20-1 and TRBJ2-7; 9 nucleotides line up with TRBD1. The CDR3 is made up of 13 amino acids. Losses at the gene ends were 3 bases for V and 6 bases for J; bases not matched to a gene: 6. CDR1 is DFQATT and CDR2 is SNEGSKA in the germline V gene (reference sequence). CDR3 sequence: CSARGTGYVEQYF. The CDR3 coding sequence is TGCAGTGCTAGGGGGACAGGGTATGTCGAGCAGTACTTC.

This clonotype was seen repeatedly, ten times or more. Written as DNA, the CDR3 is TGTGCCATCCAAGGGCAGGGAGGAGATACGCAGTATTTT. It codes for CAIQGQGGDTQYF. The chain has TRBV27 and TRBJ2-3, with D perhaps TRBD2 (6 bases). Between the trimmed V and J ends, which lost 10 bases and 5 bases, there was a span of 16 bases. There are 13 residues in the CDR3. CDR1 is MNHEY and CDR2 is SMNVEV in the germline V gene (reference sequence).

This clonotype has at least ten counts. This chain joins TRBV28 and TRBJ2-1; 9 bases line up with TRBD2. CDR1 is MDHEN and CDR2 is SYDVKM in the germline V gene. The CDR3 is 16 residues long. The junction had 7 bases not matched to a gene; V was cut back by 1 base and J by 6 bases. The CDR3 here is CASSLYGGRGSNEQFF. The CDR3 DNA reads TGTGCCAGCAGTTTATACGGCGGGAGGGGGAGCAATGAGCAGTTCTTC.

The chain is built from TRBV10-3 and TRBJ2-7; 10 nucleotides match TRBD1. With 3 bases clipped from V and 2 bases from J, the junction kept 1 base outside the gene matches. This CDR3 comprises 14 residues. From germline, CDR1 is ENHRY and CDR2 SYGVKD. The CDR3 spells CAISDGTGAYEQYF. CDR3 in DNA: TGTGCCATCAGTGACGGGACAGGGGCCTACGAGCAGTACTTC.

This clonotype was recorded a few times. This chain uses TRBV12-3 or TRBV12-4 with TRBJ2-7, with 8 bases that match TRBD2. The CDR3 length is 14 residues. Trimming at V came to 3 bases and at J to 6 bases, leaving 7 bases not matched to a gene. This chain's CDR3 is CASSFSAGVTEQYF. The CDR3 nucleotides read TGTGCCAGCAGTTTTTCAGCGGGAGTTACCGAGCAGTACTTC.

V gene TRBV5-1 combines with J gene TRBJ2-3; TRBD2 matches at 9 bases. The length of the CDR3 is 17 residues. Germline V gene sequence: CDR1 SGHRS, CDR2 YFSETQ. The junction had 11 bases not matched to a gene; V was cut back by 2 bases and J by 4 bases. CDR3 nucleotide sequence: TGCGCCAGCAGCTTAGTAGGCGGGGGGGCCTGGGCAGATACGCAGTATTTT. Protein: CASSLVGGGAWADTQYF.

The table lists this clonotype with many counts. The V gene is TRBV12-3 or TRBV12-4, the J gene TRBJ1-5, with D uncertain. The ends were cut back, 4 bases at V and 1 base at J, with 14 bases in the middle. The CDR3 spans 16 residues. The CDR3 sequence is CASSYRAAESNQPQHF. CDR3 coding DNA: TGTGCCAGCAGTTACCGGGCTGCTGAAAGCAATCAGCCCCAGCATTTT.

This clonotype occurred many times. The rearrangement uses TRBV11-2 and TRBJ2-5; weak D call: TRBD2 (6 bases). This CDR3 comprises 15 residues. The V gene's germline CDR1 is SGHAT and CDR2 FQNNGV. The V gene lost 5 bases and the J gene lost 2 bases, with 15 bases spanning the gap. In nucleotides, the CDR3 is TGTGCCAGCAGCCCGGGGACTCGGACGCAAGAGACCCAGTACTTC. Its protein is CASSPGTRTQETQYF.

Many counts were recorded for this clonotype. This sequence joins TRBV11-1 and TRBJ2-7, with 8 positions matching TRBD1. The V and J ends lost 6 bases and 0 bases, in that order; junction bases with no gene match: 4. The CDR3 totals 14 residues. Germline V lookup: CDR1 SGHAT, CDR2 FQDESV (reference sequence). CDR3 loop: CASRRDRSSYEQYF. In DNA form, the CDR3 reads TGTGCCAGCAGGCGGGACAGGAGCTCCTACGAGCAGTACTTC.

J is TRBJ2-7 and V is TRBV10-3, with TRBD1 matching over 8 bases. CDR3 size: 13 residues. Germline CDR1 and CDR2: ENHRY and SYGVKD. V gave up 4 bases and J gave up 6 bases; unmatched junction bases: 5. The DNA for the CDR3 is TGTGCCATCAGTGGCGCAGGGGGCGGCGAGCAGTACTTC. This gives the protein CAISGAGGGEQYF.

The chain is built from TRBV19 and TRBJ1-4; perhaps TRBD1 as D (5 bases). CDR1 LNHDA and CDR2 SQIVND come from the germline V gene (reference sequence). V was trimmed by 10 bases and J by 10 bases, leaving 19 bases between them. The CDR3 runs to 13 residues. In DNA, the CDR3 is TGTGCCACCCGAACCGGGGGAATGGGAAAACTGTTTTTT. Translation gives CATRTGGMGKLFF.

V usage is TRBV28 and J usage is TRBJ2-7, with TRBD2 matching over 12 bases. V trimming: 7 bases; J trimming: 4 bases; junction bases outside the gene matches: 14. Germline CDR1 MDHEN, CDR2 SYDVKM. The CDR3 has 17 residues. In DNA form, the CDR3 reads TGTGCCAGCACCCCGACTAGCGGGAGATCGGGAAGTTACGAGCAGTACTTC. Its protein product is CASTPTSGRSGSYEQYF.

The sample holds many counts of this clonotype. The DNA of the CDR3 is TGTGCCAGCAGAAGGACAGTCTATAATTCACCCCTCCACTTT. Translation gives CASRRTVYNSPLHF. V gene TRBV12-3 or TRBV12-4 combines with J gene TRBJ1-6, with D perhaps TRBD1 (6 bases). Between the trimmed V and J ends, which lost 6 bases and 3 bases, there was a span of 9 bases. The CDR3 has 14 amino acids.

This clonotype has ten or more counts. This rearrangement joins TRBV6-2 or TRBV6-3 to TRBJ1-4; the D gene is possibly TRBD1 (5 bases). The V gene's germline CDR1 is MNHEY and CDR2 SVGEGT. The CDR3 is 18 amino acids. The V and J ends lost 4 bases and 0 bases respectively, with 18 bases between them. The CDR3 spells CASSSEPPGRTTNEKLFF. In nucleotides, the CDR3 is TGTGCCAGCAGTTCCGAACCCCCGGGACGGACAACTAATGAAAAACTGTTTTTT.

This clonotype was found a few times. The chain carries TRBV7-8 and TRBJ2-5; D uncertain. Germline lookup yields CDR1 SGHVS and CDR2 FQNEAQ. The V and J ends lost 1 base and 5 bases respectively, with 14 bases between them. There are 15 residues in the CDR3. This CDR3 reads CASSLVWVTGETQYF. The DNA for the CDR3 is TGTGCCAGCAGCTTAGTTTGGGTAACTGGGGAGACCCAGTACTTC.

The table lists this clonotype with many counts. The rearrangement uses TRBV11-2 and TRBJ2-1; the match to TRBD2 covers 7 bases. This CDR3 is 16 amino acids long. Looked up from germline, CDR1 is SGHAT and CDR2 is FQNNGV. After removal of 2 bases from V and 5 bases from J, the junction contained 9 bases not matched to a gene. CDR3 region: CASSLLAGVSNNEQFF. Here the CDR3 DNA reads TGTGCCAGCAGCTTATTGGCGGGAGTATCCAACAATGAGCAGTTCTTC.

This clonotype showed up just a few times. The rearrangement uses TRBV15 and TRBJ1-3; no clear D. Germline CDR1 LNHNV, CDR2 YYDKDF (reference sequence). The CDR3 sequence is 15 residues long. Trimming stripped 0 bases from V and 4 bases from J, with 10 bases between. The CDR3 here is CATSRDRTQGNTIYF. CDR3 coding DNA: TGTGCCACCAGCAGAGATCGGACTCAGGGAAACACCATATATTTT.

V gene TRBV2 combines with J gene TRBJ2-1; 8 positions agree with TRBD2. Germline V gene sequence: CDR1 SNHLY, CDR2 FYNNEI. The CDR3 is 17 amino acids. The V gene end was trimmed by 3 bases and the J gene end by 0 bases; junction bases not matched to a gene: 7. CDR3 nucleotides: TGTGCCAGCAGTGACCCGACTAGCGAAAGCTCCTACAATGAGCAGTTCTTC. It encodes CASSDPTSESSYNEQFF.